Presented here are 8 T cell receptor beta chains from one specimen sequenced in a study of CD8 T cell repertoires and HIV-1 epitope variants. The protocol was immunoSEQ multiplex PCR, while the TCRdb copy is restricted to in-frame clones and leaves out a portion. This table has about 5,100 clones, around 60% appearing once. These receptors have no known antigen. Specimen: cultured CD8+ T cells derived from PBMCs. The receptor source for this set is a male donor with HIV.

In this sample, this clone turned up a few times. The chain has TRBV2 and TRBJ2-3; either TRBD1 or TRBD2 may supply D (5 bases each). The germline gives CDR1 SNHLY, CDR2 FYNNEI. The germline V and J ends were trimmed by 2 bases and 1 base, with 13 bases remaining between them. The CDR3 contains 16 residues. CDR3 amino acids: CASSELGVVGTDTQYF. For the CDR3, the DNA is TGTGCCAGCAGTGAATTGGGGGTGGTCGGCACAGATACGCAGTATTTT. Supplemented by reference TRBV2 and TRBJ2-3, the full variable domain reads EPEVTQTPSHQVTQMGQEVILRCVPISNHLYFYWYRQILGQKVEFLVSFYNNEISEKSEIFDDQFSVERPDGSNFTLKIRSTKLEDSAMYFCASSELGVVGTDTQYFGPGTRLTVL.

This chain joins TRBV9 and TRBJ2-2; unclear D gene. This CDR3 spans 17 amino acids. The V end lost 0 bases, the J end lost 0 bases, and 12 bases lay between the germline ends. The germline gives CDR1 SGDLS, CDR2 YYNGEE. The CDR3 reads CASSVGRFAANTGELFF. In nucleotides, the CDR3 is TGTGCCAGCAGCGTAGGAAGGTTTGCCGCGAACACCGGGGAGCTGTTTTTT.

For this clone: A junction boundary mismatches the germline segment, possibly from a read error. The rearrangement joins TRBV7-7 to TRBJ2-5, with 13 bases aligning to TRBD2. This CDR3 spans 20 amino acids. CDR1 is SSHAT and CDR2 is FNYEAQ in the germline V gene (reference sequence). CDR3 coding DNA: TGTGCTAGCAGCTCCTACTCCGGACTAGCGGGAGCTTTCAATAAAGAGACCCAGTACTTC. It is translated as CASSSYSGLAGAFNKETQYF.

This chain joins TRBV7-2 and TRBJ1-5, with D maybe TRBD1 (6 bases). The germline V gene encodes CDR1 SGHTA and CDR2 FQGNSA. Trimming cost V 5 bases and J 0 bases, with 17 bases left between them. The CDR3 spans 17 residues. The CDR3: CASSEKTGPYSNQPQHF. CDR3 bases: TGTGCCAGCAGCGAAAAGACAGGACCCTATAGCAATCAGCCCCAGCATTTT.

The genes are TRBV28 and TRBJ2-7, with D tentatively TRBD1 or TRBD2 (5 bases each). The CDR3 extends over 14 amino acids. Germline V gene lookup returns CDR1 MDHEN and CDR2 SYDVKM. The V and J ends lost 7 bases and 3 bases respectively, with 16 bases between them. CDR3 bases: TGTGCCAGCACCTGGGGCGGGCAGAACTACGAGCAGTACTTC. Protein: CASTWGGQNYEQYF.

This rearrangement joins TRBV7-2 to TRBJ2-1; 11 bases line up with TRBD2. V lost 5 bases and J lost 9; bases outside the gene matches: 6. Germline values: CDR1 SGHTA, CDR2 FQGNSA. This CDR3 spans 14 amino acids. CDR3 loop: CASSQGLAGGEQFF. DNA of the CDR3: TGTGCCAGCAGCCAGGGGCTAGCGGGGGGTGAGCAGTTCTTC.

The CDR3 DNA reads as TGTGCCACCGGGGACGGTTACAATGAGCAGTTCTTC. Its translation is CATGDGYNEQFF. V gene TRBV10-3 combines with J gene TRBJ2-1; tentatively, D is TRBD1 or TRBD2 (5 bases each). Trimming stripped 10 bases from V and 4 bases from J, with 11 bases between. The CDR3 is 12 amino acids. Germline V gene sequence: CDR1 ENHRY, CDR2 SYGVKD.

This sequence joins TRBV10-2 and TRBJ2-5, with D perhaps matching TRBD2 (5 bases). Germline loops: CDR1 WSHSY, CDR2 SAAADI. V dropped 7 bases and J dropped 5 bases, with 26 bases sitting between them. There are 17 residues in the CDR3. CDR3 residues: CASTLTVEGLVPETQYF. The CDR3 DNA follows: TGCGCCAGCACCCTCACGGTCGAGGGTCTTGTACCGGAGACCCAGTACTTC.